Listed here are 21 T cell receptor beta chains from one sample, sequenced in a study of cytomegalovirus exposure and HLA in healthy donors. The PCR employed 60 Vbeta primers together with 13 Jbeta primers. Produced via immunoSEQ multiplex PCR; TCRdb's table is partial and in-frame only. The sample consists of about 140,000 clones, 65% to 80% of them appearing once. What was sequenced was PBMCs. These receptors originate from a male donor in good health and CMV-seropositive.

The chain couples TRBV28 to TRBJ2-3, with D possibly TRBD1 on 6 matching bases. Trimming removed 7 bases from V and 6 bases from J, with 8 bases in between. This CDR3 has 11 residues. In germline, CDR1 is MDHEN, CDR2 SYDVKM. The CDR3 DNA is TGTGCCAGCACCCAGGGGGATACGCAGTATTTT. Protein sequence: CASTQGDTQYF.

This rearrangement joins TRBV7-9 to TRBJ2-3, with 9 nucleotides matching TRBD2. Germline CDR1 SEHNR, CDR2 FQNEAQ (reference sequence). There are 17 residues in the CDR3. The V segment lost 6 bases and the J segment 5 bases; nucleotides outside the gene matches: 15. In DNA form, the CDR3 reads TGTGCCAGCAGTCGGGGTAGCGGGGGCCGCGGGGTAGATACGCAGTATTTT. This encodes CASSRGSGGRGVDTQYF.

This clone was seen just once. Here the CDR3 DNA reads TGTGCCAGCAGCTTAGATTCGTTGGGGGCCAGTTACAATGAGCAGTTCTTC. Protein product: CASSLDSLGASYNEQFF. V gene TRBV11-2 combines with J gene TRBJ2-1; D perhaps matches TRBD1 (6 bases). Trimming left V 0 bases short and J 4 bases short, with 16 bases between. The CDR3 runs 17 residues. CDR1 and CDR2 (germline): SGHAT, FQNNGV.

The rearrangement joins TRBV9 to TRBJ2-7; tentatively, D is TRBD2 (6 bases). This CDR3 has 14 residues. V was pared by 0 bases and J by 3 bases, with 10 bases between. The V gene's germline CDR1 is SGDLS and CDR2 YYNGEE. DNA for the CDR3: TGTGCCAGCAGCGTAGCCGTCGGGGGCTACGAGCAGTACTTC. It translates to CASSVAVGGYEQYF.

The rearrangement uses TRBV19 and TRBJ1-2; D ambiguous. This CDR3 region has 15 residues. CDR1 and CDR2 from the germline V gene are LNHDA and SQIVND (reference sequence). Trimming took off 4 bases at V and 0 bases at J, with 12 bases between the two ends. The CDR3 loop reads CASSTSSPANYGYTF. CDR3 DNA: TGTGCCAGTAGTACCTCGTCCCCAGCTAACTATGGCTACACCTTC.

This clone has a single count. At one end, the junction sequence differs from germline, possibly due to a read error. The chain is built from TRBV11-2 and TRBJ2-5, with 11 positions matching TRBD2. The CDR3 sequence is 14 residues long. CDR1 and CDR2 (germline): SGHAT, FQNNGV. CDR3 bases: TGTGCCAGCAGTTTAGCGGGAGGGGCGGAGACCCAGTACTTC. Its translation is CASSLAGGAETQYF. The variable domain in full, completed from reference TRBV11-2 and TRBJ2-5, reads EAGVAQSPRYKIIEKRQSVAFWCNPISGHATLYWYQQILGQGPKLLIQFQNNGVVDDSQLPKDRFSAERLKGVDSTLKIQPAKLEDSAVYLCASSLAGGAETQYFGPGTRLLVL.

The gene calls are TRBV11-1 and TRBJ2-3; 7 nucleotides agree with TRBD2. The CDR3 is 19 residues long. Germline V gives CDR1 SGHAT, CDR2 FQDESV (reference sequence). J was trimmed by 0 bases and V by 5 bases; bases with no gene match: 17. CDR3 DNA sequence: TGTGCCAGCAGCCATAACCCCTACCTAAGCGGGGCAAGCACAGATACGCAGTATTTT. This encodes CASSHNPYLSGASTDTQYF.

This rearrangement joins TRBV29-1 to TRBJ2-1; 7 bases match TRBD2. Germline V gene data show CDR1 as SQVTM and CDR2 as ANQGSEA. Trimming cost V 6 bases and J 0 bases; bases outside gene matches: 5. This CDR3 has 14 amino acids. CDR3 coding DNA: TGCAGCGTGGTGGGGGGGATCTCCTACAATGAGCAGTTCTTC. It translates to CSVVGGISYNEQFF.

The chain is built from TRBV11-2 and TRBJ2-3; 7 nucleotides align to TRBD2. Germline V lookup: CDR1 SGHAT, CDR2 FQNNGV. The CDR3 is 17 amino acids. The junction had 12 bases not matched to a gene; V was cut back by 1 base and J by 5 bases. CDR3 coding DNA: TGTGCCAGCAGCTTAGCTATAGGGCGGGGGAGCGGAGATACGCAGTATTTT. This sequence encodes CASSLAIGRGSGDTQYF.

This clone occurred once. V is TRBV15 and J is TRBJ2-3, with D perhaps TRBD2 (6 bases). The CDR3 runs to 15 residues. Trimming left V 1 base short and J 3 bases short, with 11 bases between. The V gene's germline CDR1 is LNHNV and CDR2 YYDKDF (reference sequence). CDR3 sequence reads: CATSRGGEWTDTQYF. The CDR3 DNA sequence: TGTGCCACCAGCAGAGGCGGGGAGTGGACAGATACGCAGTATTTT.

This clone appeared a single time. The genes are TRBV4-2 and TRBJ2-2, with TRBD2 matching over 11 bases. Germline values: CDR1 LGHNA, CDR2 YNFKEQ. Germline trimming cut 0 bases from V and 4 bases from J; bases unmatched to any gene: 4. The CDR3 runs to 17 residues. The DNA for the CDR3 is TGTGCCAGCAGCCAAGAAGGGCTAGCGGGGGGCACCGGGGAGCTGTTTTTT. Protein product: CASSQEGLAGGTGELFF.

The V and J genes are TRBV5-1 and TRBJ2-5; D unclear. The CDR3 is made up of 13 amino acids. V dropped 1 base and J dropped 1 base, with 5 bases sitting between them. Germline assignment: CDR1 SGHRS and CDR2 YFSETQ. The DNA for the CDR3 is TGCGCCAGCAGCTTGACAACCCAAGAGACCCAGTACTTC. It is translated as CASSLTTQETQYF.

V is TRBV28 and J is TRBJ2-5, with a possible D match to TRBD1 (8 bases). Trimming shortened V by 7 bases and J by 5 bases, and 20 bases separated the two germline ends. CDR1 and CDR2 from the germline V gene are MDHEN and SYDVKM. The CDR3 is 15 residues long. The CDR3, as DNA: TGTGCCAGCACCTACAGGGGGGGAGCGGACGAGACCCAGTACTTC. This sequence encodes CASTYRGGADETQYF.

J is TRBJ2-7 and V is TRBV13; 10 positions match TRBD1. CDR3 length equals 18 residues. CDR1 is PRHDT and CDR2 is FYEKMQ in the germline V gene (reference sequence). The V and J ends lost 5 bases and 2 bases, in that order; junction bases with no gene match: 15. DNA for the CDR3: TGTGCCAGCAGCCCCGCTGGGACAGGGGTAAGGGAAACCTACGAGCAGTACTTC. Its translation: CASSPAGTGVRETYEQYF.

The chain has TRBV5-1 and TRBJ1-2; D is undetermined. The CDR3 consists of 16 residues. The V end lost 0 bases, the J end lost 4 bases, and 16 bases lay between the germline ends. From germline, CDR1 is SGHRS and CDR2 YFSETQ. The CDR3 DNA reads TGCGCCAGCAGCTTGGAGGAGGGATCAGTCTTCTATGGCTACACCTTC. Its translation is CASSLEEGSVFYGYTF.

The gene calls are TRBV28 and TRBJ1-2; TRBD1 might be the D (5 bases). V was cut by 7 bases and J by 0 bases, with 12 bases left in between. The CDR3 consists of 14 residues. CDR1 is MDHEN and CDR2 is SYDVKM in the germline V gene. CDR3 DNA sequence: TGTGCCAGCACCCCAGGGTTTGCTAACTATGGCTACACCTTC. Its translation: CASTPGFANYGYTF.

The V gene is TRBV5-1, the J gene TRBJ2-3; 10 bases are a match to TRBD2. Germline CDR1 is SGHRS and CDR2 is YFSETQ. V dropped 4 bases and J dropped 0; count of bases not matched to a gene: 5. The CDR3 loop spans 16 amino acids. The CDR3 DNA sequence: TGCGCCAGCAGCAAAGGGACTAGCGAAAGCACAGATACGCAGTATTTT. Translated: CASSKGTSESTDTQYF.

The chain links TRBV5-1 to TRBJ2-7; a weak D match, TRBD2 (6 bases). Germline assignment: CDR1 SGHRS and CDR2 YFSETQ. The CDR3 consists of 18 residues. Trimming took 4 bases from V and 2 from J, leaving 25 bases between them. The chain's CDR3 is CASSLTPDPSSGAYEQYF. CDR3 in DNA: TGCGCCAGCAGCCTGACTCCCGATCCAAGTAGCGGAGCCTACGAGCAGTACTTC.

The V and J genes are TRBV6-1 and TRBJ2-7; TRBD2 agrees at 9 bases. After removal of 7 bases from V and 0 bases from J, the junction contained 7 bases not matched to a gene. The CDR3 extends over 15 amino acids. The germline gives CDR1 MNHNS, CDR2 SASEGT. Here the CDR3 DNA reads TGTGCCAGCAAGGAGCCTAGCGGGGACTCCTACGAGCAGTACTTC. It yields the protein CASKEPSGDSYEQYF.

This chain joins TRBV9 and TRBJ2-1, with unresolved D. Trimming removed 2 bases from V and 0 bases from J, with 9 bases in between. CDR3 size: 15 residues. Germline CDR1 and CDR2: SGDLS and YYNGEE. In DNA, the CDR3 is TGTGCCAGCAGCGTGTGGTCAGGCTCCTACAATGAGCAGTTCTTC. Translating gives CASSVWSGSYNEQFF.

The rearrangement uses TRBV6-5 and TRBJ2-7; 11 bases line up with TRBD2. The trim removed 4 bases at V and 2 bases at J, leaving 7 bases unmatched. Germline values: CDR1 MNHEY, CDR2 SVGAGI. The CDR3 consists of 16 residues. CDR3 sequence: CASSFARLAGTYEQYF. CDR3 DNA: TGTGCCAGCAGTTTCGCACGACTAGCGGGAACCTACGAGCAGTACTTC.